The T cell receptor (beta chain) under discussion was sequenced for a study of cytomegalovirus exposure and HLA in healthy donors. Whereas donors were nominally healthy upon sampling, unrecorded immune exposures were probable. This clone was seen once. Its antigen is not known. V gave up 8 bases and J gave up 2 bases, with 18 bases separating them. CDR1 is SGHNT and CDR2 is YENEEA in the germline V gene. The CDR3 sequence is 15 residues long. Whole-study results and caveats: Later analysis demonstrated an association between a missense DCLRE1C variant and TCR beta V- and J-gene trimming. A classifier reportedly called cytomegalovirus status with high sensitivity and specificity. A later analysis reportedly found that, within productive TCRs, an Asian-associated ancestry cluster had fewer N-insertions than the mean observed across the approximately 670 donors.

Vbeta (60) and Jbeta (13) primers were used in the PCR. Clones were read by immunoSEQ multiplex PCR, and TCRdb kept only the in-frame ones, dropping some. The sample includes 90,000 to 140,000 clones, 65% to 85% of them seen just once. The gene calls are TRBV11-3 and TRBJ1-1; tentatively, D is TRBD1 (5 bases). This receptor was obtained from a male donor in good health and CMV-seronegative. The specimen sequenced was PBMCs. The DNA of the CDR3 is TGTGCCAGCGCGCCTGGGGCAGGACTAAACACTGAAGCTTTCTTT. Translating gives CASAPGAGLNTEAFF. Combining the CDR3 with reference TRBV11-3 and TRBJ1-1 gives the whole variable domain EAGVVQSPRYKIIEKKQPVAFWCNPISGHNTLYWYLQNLGQGPELLIRYENEEAVDDSQLPKDRFSAERLKGVDSTLKIQPAELGDSAVYLCASAPGAGLNTEAFFGQGTRLTVV.